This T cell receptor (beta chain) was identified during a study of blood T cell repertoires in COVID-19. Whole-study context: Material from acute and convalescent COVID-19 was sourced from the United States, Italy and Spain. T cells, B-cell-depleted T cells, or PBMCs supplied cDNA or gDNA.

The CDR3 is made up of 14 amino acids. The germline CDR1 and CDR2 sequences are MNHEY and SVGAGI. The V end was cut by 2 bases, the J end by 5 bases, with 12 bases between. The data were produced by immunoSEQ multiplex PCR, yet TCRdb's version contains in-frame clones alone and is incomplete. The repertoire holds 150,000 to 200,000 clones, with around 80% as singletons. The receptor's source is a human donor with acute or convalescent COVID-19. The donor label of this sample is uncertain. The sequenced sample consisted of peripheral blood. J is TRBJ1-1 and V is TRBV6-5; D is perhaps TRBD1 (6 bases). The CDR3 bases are TGTGCCAGCAGTTACGCAGGGGTGGAGACTGAAGCTTTCTTT. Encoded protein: CASSYAGVETEAFF.